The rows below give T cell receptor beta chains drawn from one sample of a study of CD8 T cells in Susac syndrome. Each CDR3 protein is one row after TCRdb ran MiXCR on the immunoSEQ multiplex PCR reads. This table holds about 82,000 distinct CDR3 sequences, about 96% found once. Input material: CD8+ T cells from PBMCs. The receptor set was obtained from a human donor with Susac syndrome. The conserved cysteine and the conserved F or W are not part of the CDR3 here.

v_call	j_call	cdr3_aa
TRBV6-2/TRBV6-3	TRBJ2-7	ASSYSTGKQY
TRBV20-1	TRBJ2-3	SANRGQDTQY
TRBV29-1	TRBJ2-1	SVGEDRVQF
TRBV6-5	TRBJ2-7	ASSYGLLSYEQY
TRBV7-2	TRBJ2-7	ASSPGGVFGYEQY
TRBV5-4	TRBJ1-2	ASSSRARTGGKGYT
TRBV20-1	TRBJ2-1	SARDPGQGARNEQF
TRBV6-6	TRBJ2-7	ASSLQGADEQY
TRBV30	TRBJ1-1	AWTVPGTENTEAF
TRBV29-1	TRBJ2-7	SVEGSGTGGTYEQY
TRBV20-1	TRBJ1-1	SAPLMGRNTEAF
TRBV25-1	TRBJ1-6	ASSGAGGSSPLH
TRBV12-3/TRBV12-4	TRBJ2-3	ASSLGGGTDTQY
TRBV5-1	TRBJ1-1	ASRDGAVSTEAF
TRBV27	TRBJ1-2	ASSLSGRDYGYT
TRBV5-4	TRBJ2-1	ASSLSGNSYNEQF
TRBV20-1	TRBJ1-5	SARLSNQPQH
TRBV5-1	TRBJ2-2	ASSLTTAANTGELF
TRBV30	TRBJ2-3	AWSEEGRKQY
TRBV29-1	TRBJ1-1	SVGRGQGRDTEAF
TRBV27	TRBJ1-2	ASSTGPGGGYT
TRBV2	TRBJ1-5	ASRTEAPGWH
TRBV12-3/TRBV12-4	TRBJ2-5	ASSFRQHQETQY
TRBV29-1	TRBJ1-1	SATQTGNTEAF
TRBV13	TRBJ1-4	ASSSLPGQGDASEKLF
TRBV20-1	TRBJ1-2	SATSAGTYGYT
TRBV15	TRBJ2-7	ATSRQGRYEQY
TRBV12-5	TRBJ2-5	ASGLSGGVGQETQY
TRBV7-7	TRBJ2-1	ASSWTGGSEQF
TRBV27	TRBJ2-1	ASSLTSGEGEQF
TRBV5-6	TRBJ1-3	ASSLEGVSGNTIY
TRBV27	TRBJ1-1	ASSWTGSEAF
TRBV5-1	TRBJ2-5	ASSPTPGTTPRETQY
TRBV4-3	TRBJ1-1	ASSRYMTGNTEAF
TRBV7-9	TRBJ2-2	ASSFPVSDGELF
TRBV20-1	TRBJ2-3	SARDGTEATDTQY
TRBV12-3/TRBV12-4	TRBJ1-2	ASSPTLDRHGYT
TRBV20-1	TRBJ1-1	SARSLGGQNTEAF
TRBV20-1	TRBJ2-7	SATHRMSSYEQY
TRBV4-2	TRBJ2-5	ASSQEAGGGQETQY